This note documents a single T cell receptor beta chain sequence. Original analysis: Estimation of nucleated cell counts relied on the amplification of reference gene primers. Only in-frame clones appear in the TCRdb table, and some are missing; sequencing was by immunoSEQ multiplex PCR. The DNA was the basis for D and trimming; V, J and clone size are from that table. Of over 600,000 clones listed, 80% to 90% are singletons. The germline V gene has CDR1 SGHVS and CDR2 FNYEAQ. The V and J ends lost 0 bases and 4 bases, in that order; junction bases with no gene match: 4. This CDR3 spans 16 amino acids. The data originate from a study of blood T cell repertoires in COVID-19. Looking at the study overall: Sample material is recorded as cDNA or gDNA derived from T cells, B-cell-depleted T cells, or PBMCs.

The chain carries TRBV7-6 and TRBJ2-1; 9 bases are shared with TRBD2. The sequenced material came from peripheral blood. This sequence was found in a woman aged 18 to 35 with acute or convalescent COVID-19. The CDR3 nucleotides are TGTGCCAGCAGCTTAGCAACTAGCGGGTTTTACAATGAGCAGTTCTTC. Protein sequence: CASSLATSGFYNEQFF.